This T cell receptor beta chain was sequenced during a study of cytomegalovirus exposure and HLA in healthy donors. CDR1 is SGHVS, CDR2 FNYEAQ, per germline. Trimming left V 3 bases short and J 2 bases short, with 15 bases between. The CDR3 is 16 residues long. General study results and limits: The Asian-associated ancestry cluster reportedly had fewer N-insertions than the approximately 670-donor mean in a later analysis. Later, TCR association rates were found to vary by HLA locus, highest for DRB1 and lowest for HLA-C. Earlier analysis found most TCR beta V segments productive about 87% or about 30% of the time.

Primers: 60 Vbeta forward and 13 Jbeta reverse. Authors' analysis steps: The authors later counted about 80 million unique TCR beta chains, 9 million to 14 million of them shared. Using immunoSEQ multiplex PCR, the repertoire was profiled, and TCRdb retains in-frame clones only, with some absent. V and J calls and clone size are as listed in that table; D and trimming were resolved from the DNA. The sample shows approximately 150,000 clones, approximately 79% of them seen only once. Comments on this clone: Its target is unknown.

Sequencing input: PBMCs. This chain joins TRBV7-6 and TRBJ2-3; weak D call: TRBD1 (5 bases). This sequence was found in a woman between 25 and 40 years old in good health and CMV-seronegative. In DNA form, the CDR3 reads TGTGCCAGCAGCTTGAAAGGGGTTCCCCCCACAGATACGCAGTATTTT. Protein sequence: CASSLKGVPPTDTQYF.